This T cell receptor delta chain was retrieved from a study of γδ T cells in repeated Plasmodium falciparum infection. General study points: Donors in Mali lived in a small rural village, largely one ethnic group.

Each sorted gammadelta sample had TRG and TRD chains sequenced. TCRdb re-called the multiplex PCR reads through CATT. The sample includes 45,000 to 60,000 delta-chain clones, roughly 1.9% of them seen just once. Germline V gene sequence: CDR1 TVYSNPD, CDR2 GDNSRS (reference sequence). This CDR3 is 15 amino acids long. Bulk repertoires came from Vgamma9/Vdelta2+ or Vdelta2-negative gammadelta T cells flow-sorted from PBMC. Worth noting for this clone: Its antigen is not identified. This likely reflects a read error, since a far larger clone is one base away. Other nucleotide sequences in the sample specify the same CDR3.

The sample comprised gamma-delta T cells from blood. There is no J gene call, but TRDV3 is given as the V gene; the D segment call TRDD3 is taken from the table without a DNA check. This clonotype was obtained from a pool of human donors (malaria-infected and uninfected, not separated). The CDR3 region is CAFYLGILNTDKLIF. DNA for the CDR3: TGTGCCTTTTACCTGGGGATACTCAACACCGATAAACTCATCTTC.